Listed below are T cell receptor beta chains from one sample, sequenced in a study of cytomegalovirus exposure and HLA in healthy donors. Only in-frame clones appear in the TCRdb table, and some are missing; sequencing was by immunoSEQ multiplex PCR. The sample lists 150,000 or so clones; roughly 80% were seen once. Sequenced sample: PBMCs. The receptor set was obtained from a female donor in good health and CMV-seronegative. CDR3s include the opening cysteine and the closing phenylalanine or tryptophan. A D gene is named only where the DNA matches it firmly. The size field is filled for only some rows; it gives once, few, many or a size class.

len: 11; abundance: NA; v_gene: TRBV11-2; j_gene: TRBJ1-1; d_gene: NA; CDR3aa: CASSPVPPAFF; CDR3nt: TGTGCCAGCAGCCCGGTACCTCCCGCTTTCTTT
len: 14; abundance: few; v_gene: TRBV5-4; j_gene: TRBJ1-1; d_gene: TRBD1; CDR3aa: CASSLFQGAAEAFF; CDR3nt: TGTGCCAGCAGCTTGTTTCAGGGGGCTGCTGAAGCTTTCTTT
len: 14; abundance: few; v_gene: TRBV10-3; j_gene: TRBJ1-2; d_gene: NA; CDR3aa: CAIKAQGSNYGYTF; CDR3nt: TGTGCCATAAAGGCTCAGGGGTCTAACTATGGCTACACCTTC
len: 16; abundance: NA; v_gene: TRBV29-1; j_gene: TRBJ2-3; d_gene: TRBD2; CDR3aa: CSVERLAGGSTDTQYF; CDR3nt: TGCAGCGTAGAGCGACTAGCGGGGGGTAGCACAGATACGCAGTATTTT
len: 16; abundance: NA; v_gene: TRBV18; j_gene: TRBJ2-7; d_gene: TRBD1; CDR3aa: CASSHRTGPSSYEQYF; CDR3nt: TGTGCCAGCTCACACAGGACAGGGCCAAGCTCCTACGAGCAGTACTTC
len: 16; abundance: few; v_gene: TRBV7-3; j_gene: TRBJ1-1; d_gene: NA; CDR3aa: CASSPLMLQGNTEAFF; CDR3nt: TGTGCCAGCAGCCCGCTAATGCTACAGGGGAACACTGAAGCTTTCTTT
len: 15; abundance: few; v_gene: TRBV6-1; j_gene: TRBJ1-5; d_gene: NA; CDR3aa: CASSEGGRSNQPQHF; CDR3nt: TGTGCCAGCAGTGAAGGGGGGCGGAGCAATCAGCCCCAGCATTTT
len: 13; abundance: NA; v_gene: TRBV6-1; j_gene: TRBJ1-4; d_gene: TRBD1; CDR3aa: CASTQGTPGELFF; CDR3nt: TGTGCCAGCACACAGGGGACGCCCGGGGAACTGTTTTTT
len: 18; abundance: NA; v_gene: TRBV6-4; j_gene: TRBJ2-1; d_gene: TRBD2; CDR3aa: CASSDRMRSGGPYNEQFF; CDR3nt: TGTGCCAGCAGTGACAGGATGAGGAGCGGGGGGCCCTACAATGAGCAGTTCTTC
len: 17; abundance: NA; v_gene: TRBV7-7; j_gene: TRBJ2-1; d_gene: TRBD2; CDR3aa: CASSLGAGVSGSYEQFF; CDR3nt: TGTGCTAGCAGCTTAGGAGCGGGAGTATCCGGTAGCTATGAGCAGTTCTTC
len: 16; abundance: NA; v_gene: TRBV7-9; j_gene: TRBJ1-2; d_gene: NA; CDR3aa: CAALINGPGEGYGYTF; CDR3nt: TGTGCCGCTCTCATTAACGGCCCAGGGGAGGGCTATGGCTACACCTTC
len: 17; abundance: NA; v_gene: TRBV28; j_gene: TRBJ2-1; d_gene: TRBD2; CDR3aa: CASSGGLAGGIYNEQFF; CDR3nt: TGTGCCAGCAGTGGGGGACTAGCGGGAGGAATCTACAATGAGCAGTTCTTC
len: 14; abundance: NA; v_gene: TRBV5-4; j_gene: TRBJ2-3; d_gene: NA; CDR3aa: CASSHGQVTDTQYF; CDR3nt: TGTGCCAGCAGTCACGGCCAGGTCACAGATACGCAGTATTTT